These 22 T cell receptor beta chains share one sample of origin, sequenced in a study of Graves' ophthalmopathy and Graves' hyperthyroidism. Investigators amplified TCR beta CDR3 regions from RNA transcripts. Scientists carried out first-round RT-PCR using HTBI primers and then a second-round multiplex PCR. In TCRdb, the multiplex PCR reads were re-called with MiXCR into one record per CDR3 protein. Of about 220,000 distinct CDR3 sequences in the sample, roughly a fifth were seen once. The sequencing sample was made of peripheral blood. The origin of the receptors is a woman aged 45-65 years with Graves' ophthalmopathy.

The chain joins TRBV7-2 to TRBJ2-5, with unresolved D. Germline values: CDR1 SGHTA, CDR2 FQGNSA. The V and J ends lost 1 base and 7 bases respectively, with 16 bases between them. There are 15 residues in the CDR3. The chain's CDR3 is CASSLESRSRATQYF. As DNA, the CDR3 is TGTGCCAGCAGCTTAGAGTCCAGGTCAAGAGCGACCCAGTACTTC.

On this clonotype: One base away lies a much larger clone, so this may be a sequencing read error. The genes are TRBV20-1 and TRBJ1-3; D is unresolved. V shed 2 bases and J shed 3 bases, with 11 bases lying between them. CDR3 length: 14 residues. Germline lookup yields CDR1 DFQATT and CDR2 SNEGSKA (reference sequence). CDR3 in amino acids: CSARSDMVGNTIYF. DNA for the CDR3: TGCAGTGCTAGATCCGACATGGTTGGAAACACCATATATTTT.

In this sample, this clonotype turned up many times. The chain combines TRBV7-2 with TRBJ2-7, with D unresolved. V gave up 5 bases and J gave up 0 bases, with 11 bases separating them. The CDR3 runs 14 residues. Germline lookup yields CDR1 SGHTA and CDR2 FQGNSA. CDR3 amino acids: CASSAASFSYEQYF. The CDR3 nucleotides are TGTGCCAGCAGCGCAGCTTCCTTCTCCTACGAGCAGTACTTC.

This clonotype showed up many times. This chain links TRBV12-5 with TRBJ2-3, with TRBD1 matching over 9 bases. The ends lost 0 bases at V and 1 base at J; junction bases unmatched: 14. The CDR3 is 20 residues long. Looked up from germline, CDR1 is LGHNT and CDR2 is FRNRAP. CDR3: CASGLVVGTGGPRGTDTQYF. The CDR3 DNA reads TGTGCTAGTGGTTTGGTAGTGGGTACAGGGGGCCCGAGAGGCACAGATACGCAGTATTTT.

Comments on this clonotype: This could be a read error, since a much larger clone is one nucleotide away. The chain carries TRBV20-1 and TRBJ1-1; 7 bases align to TRBD1. V shed 5 bases and J 3 bases; nucleotides not matched to a gene: 6. Germline assignment: CDR1 DFQATT and CDR2 SNEGSKA (reference sequence). The CDR3 is 13 residues long. The CDR3 nucleotides are TGCAGTGCTGGACAGGCTCGAGACACTGAAGCTTTCTTT. Its protein is CSAGQARDTEAFF.

This clonotype has a count of ten or more. The chain carries TRBV28 and TRBJ1-5; D is possibly TRBD1 (6 bases). This CDR3 has 14 amino acids. Germline CDR1 MDHEN, CDR2 SYDVKM. V lost 6 bases and J lost 7, with 16 bases in between. Written as DNA, the CDR3 is TGTGCCAGCAGAGAACAGGGCTCTGGGCAGCCCCAGCATTTT. Residues: CASREQGSGQPQHF.

This clonotype was seen many times. The V and J genes are TRBV6-1 and TRBJ1-1; D ambiguous. Trimming stripped 5 bases from V and 13 bases from J, with 20 bases between. The CDR3 is 13 residues long. Germline lookup yields CDR1 MNHNS and CDR2 SASEGT. For the CDR3, the DNA is TGTGCCAGCAGTCCCCCTGATGGAATCGGGGATTTCTTT. Its protein product is CASSPPDGIGDFF.

This clonotype came up many times. This rearrangement joins TRBV19 to TRBJ1-2; D may be TRBD1 (6 bases). The CDR3 spans 13 residues. Trimming stripped 10 bases from V and 4 bases from J, with 16 bases between. Germline V gene lookup returns CDR1 LNHDA and CDR2 SQIVND (reference sequence). This CDR3 is CAIEQTGSYGYTF. CDR3 sequence (DNA): TGTGCCATCGAACAGACAGGATCCTATGGCTACACCTTC.

The table lists this clonotype with a few counts. The chain has TRBV4-1 and TRBJ1-1, with D uncertain. This CDR3 comprises 12 residues. Trimming left V 3 bases short and J 6 bases short, with 8 bases between. Germline V gene data show CDR1 as MGHRA and CDR2 as YSYEKL. CDR3 residues: CASSHSYPEAFF. In DNA, the CDR3 is TGCGCCAGCAGCCACAGTTATCCTGAAGCTTTCTTT.

The table lists this clonotype with many counts. A much larger clone is a single base away; this may be a read error. V usage is TRBV7-2 and J usage is TRBJ2-7; 12 bases map to TRBD2. The V segment lost 6 bases and the J segment 3 bases; nucleotides outside the gene matches: 0. The CDR3 length is 13 residues. CDR1 and CDR2 (germline): SGHTA, FQGNSA. The DNA of the CDR3 is TGTGCCAGCAGGGGACTAGCGGGCTACGAGCAGTACTTC. Amino acid sequence: CASRGLAGYEQYF.

This sequence joins TRBV4-2 and TRBJ1-2, with D possibly TRBD1 on 6 matching bases. This CDR3 has 14 amino acids. Germline CDR1 LGHNA, CDR2 YNFKEQ. V lost 1 base, J lost 6 bases, and 12 bases lay in between. CDR3 in DNA: TGTGCCAGCAGCCAAGGGACAGAACTAGATGGCTACACCTTC. It is translated as CASSQGTELDGYTF.

This clonotype was seen many times. The rearrangement uses TRBV28 and TRBJ2-2; TRBD2 is a possible D gene (5 bases). There are 14 residues in the CDR3. The V gene lost 8 bases and the J gene lost 0 bases, with 10 bases spanning the gap. Germline CDR1 reads MDHEN; CDR2 reads SYDVKM. In nucleotides, the CDR3 is TGTGCCAGCGTTGACTACGCGAACACCGGGGAGCTGTTTTTT. This translates into CASVDYANTGELFF.

This clonotype was observed many times. The chain joins TRBV27 to TRBJ1-1, with a weak D call TRBD1 (6 bases). This CDR3 has 14 amino acids. Trimming cost V 4 bases and J 7 bases, with 16 bases left between them. CDR1 and CDR2 (germline): MNHEY, SMNVEV (reference sequence). As DNA, the CDR3 is TGTGCCAGCAGTTCCCAGACTAGGGGGGGTGAAGCTTTCTTT. This gives the protein CASSSQTRGGEAFF.

The chain couples TRBV7-8 to TRBJ1-2, with a possible D match to TRBD1 (5 bases). V gave up 7 bases and J gave up 2 bases, with 14 bases separating them. Germline CDR1 SGHVS, CDR2 FQNEAQ. This CDR3 comprises 14 residues. CDR3 nucleotide sequence: TGTGCCAGCAACCGGGGGTGGGGGAACTATGGCTACACCTTC. This sequence encodes CASNRGWGNYGYTF. Together with reference TRBV7-8 and TRBJ1-2, the CDR3 gives the full variable domain: GAGVSQSPRYKVAKRGQDVALRCDPISGHVSLFWYQQALGQGPEFLTYFQNEAQLDKSGLPSDRFFAERPEGSVSTLKIQRTQQEDSAVYLCASNRGWGNYGYTFGSGTRLTVV.

This clonotype was seen many times. This chain connects TRBV28 to TRBJ1-3; 9 bases map to TRBD1. V lost 4 bases, J lost 4 bases, and 8 bases stayed unmatched. CDR1 is MDHEN, CDR2 SYDVKM, per germline. The CDR3 loop spans 16 amino acids. This CDR3 reads CASSSSGQGLGNTIYF. As DNA, the CDR3 is TGTGCCAGCAGTTCATCTGGACAGGGGCTAGGAAACACCATATATTTT.

The table lists this clonotype with many counts. This chain uses TRBV3-1 with TRBJ2-7; 12 nucleotides match TRBD2. CDR1 and CDR2 from the germline V gene are LGHDT and YNNKEL (reference sequence). This CDR3 has 15 amino acids. J was trimmed by 2 bases and V by 2 bases; bases with no gene match: 1. DNA of the CDR3: TGTGCCAGCAGCCAACCTAGCGGGAGGGCCTACGAGCAGTACTTC. Its translation is CASSQPSGRAYEQYF.

The rearrangement joins TRBV30 to TRBJ1-1, with 8 bases fitting TRBD1. After removal of 7 bases from V and 3 bases from J, the junction contained 7 bases not matched to a gene. The CDR3 is 13 amino acids. Per the germline V gene, CDR1 is GTSNPN and CDR2 is SVGIG (reference sequence). The CDR3 sequence is CASLGQGDTEAFF. The CDR3 bases are TGTGCCTCACTCGGACAGGGAGACACTGAAGCTTTCTTT.

This clonotype was picked up many times. This rearrangement joins TRBV10-3 to TRBJ1-2; no firm D call. The V end was cut by 0 bases, the J end by 8 bases, with 16 bases between. There are 15 residues in the CDR3. CDR1 and CDR2 from the germline V gene are ENHRY and SYGVKD. Here the CDR3 reads CAISESSQLAIGYTF. CDR3 sequence (DNA): TGTGCCATCAGTGAGTCGAGCCAGCTAGCGATCGGCTACACCTTC.

This rearrangement joins TRBV5-8 to TRBJ2-7; 7 bases match TRBD1. Germline values: CDR1 SGHTS, CDR2 YDEGEE. V lost 3 bases and J lost 5; bases outside the gene matches: 11. The CDR3 totals 15 residues. The DNA of the CDR3 is TGTGCCAGCAGCTGGGCGACAGGGATAGCCCACGAGCAGTACTTC. Its translation: CASSWATGIAHEQYF. Supplemented by reference TRBV5-8 and TRBJ2-7, the full variable domain reads EAGVTQSPTHLIKTRGQQATLRCSPISGHTSVYWYQQALGLGLQFLLWYDEGEERNRGNFPPRFSGRQFPNYSSELNVNALELEDSALYLCASSWATGIAHEQYFGPGTRLTVT.

About this clonotype: A junction boundary mismatches the germline segment, possibly from a read error. This sequence joins TRBV28 and TRBJ1-6, with a tentative D call TRBD1 (6 bases). The CDR3 runs to 16 residues. In germline, CDR1 is MDHEN, CDR2 SYDVKM. The CDR3 sequence: CASSFAGAVYNSRLHF. The DNA of the CDR3 is TGTGCCAGCAGTTTTGCGGGGGCCGTTTATAATTCACGCCTCCACTTT.

This clonotype was seen only a few times. Just one base apart from a much larger clone, this may be a read error. V gene TRBV14 combines with J gene TRBJ1-1; a weak D match, TRBD1 (6 bases). The germline gives CDR1 SGHDN, CDR2 FVKESK. The V end was cut by 4 bases, the J end by 0 bases, with 12 bases between. CDR3 length: 15 residues. CDR3 nucleotides: TGTGCCAGCAGCCGTGGGGGCTTGCTGAACACTGAAGCTTTCTTT. It encodes CASSRGGLLNTEAFF.

Ten or more counts support this clonotype. The V and J genes are TRBV11-2 and TRBJ2-2, with D possibly matching TRBD1 (5 bases). The germline CDR1 and CDR2 sequences are SGHAT and FQNNGV. Trimming stripped 3 bases from V and 2 bases from J, with 13 bases between. This CDR3 is 16 amino acids long. The CDR3, as DNA: TGTGCCAGCAGCTTGCTCCCAGGGATTAACACCGGGGAGCTGTTTTTT. Protein product: CASSLLPGINTGELFF.